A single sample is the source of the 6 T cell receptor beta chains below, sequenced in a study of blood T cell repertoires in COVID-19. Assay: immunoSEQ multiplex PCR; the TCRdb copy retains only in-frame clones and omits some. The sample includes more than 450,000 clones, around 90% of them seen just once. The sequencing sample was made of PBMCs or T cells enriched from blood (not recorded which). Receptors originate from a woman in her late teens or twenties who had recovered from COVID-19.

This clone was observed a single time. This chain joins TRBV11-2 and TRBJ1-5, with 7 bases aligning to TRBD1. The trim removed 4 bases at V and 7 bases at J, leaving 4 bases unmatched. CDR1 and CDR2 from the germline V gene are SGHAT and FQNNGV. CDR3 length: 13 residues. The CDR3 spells CASSSAGGQPQHF. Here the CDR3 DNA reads TGTGCCAGCAGCTCAGCAGGGGGACAGCCCCAGCATTTT.

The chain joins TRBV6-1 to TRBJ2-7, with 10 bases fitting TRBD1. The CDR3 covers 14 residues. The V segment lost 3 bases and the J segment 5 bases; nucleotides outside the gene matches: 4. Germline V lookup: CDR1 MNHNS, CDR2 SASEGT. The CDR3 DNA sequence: TGTGCCAGCAGTGACGACAGGGGGCTTGACGAGCAGTACTTC. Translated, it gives CASSDDRGLDEQYF.

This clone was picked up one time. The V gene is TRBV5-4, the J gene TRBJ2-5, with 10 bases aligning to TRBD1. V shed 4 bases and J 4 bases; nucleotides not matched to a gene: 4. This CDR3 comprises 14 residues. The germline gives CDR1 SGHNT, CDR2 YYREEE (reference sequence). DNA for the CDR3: TGTGCCAGCAGCCGGGACAGGGGAGGAGAGACCCAGTACTTC. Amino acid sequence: CASSRDRGGETQYF.

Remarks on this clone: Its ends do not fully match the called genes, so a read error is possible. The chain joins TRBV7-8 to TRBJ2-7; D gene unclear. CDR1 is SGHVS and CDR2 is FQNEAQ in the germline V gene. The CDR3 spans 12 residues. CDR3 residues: CASRNSPGPLHF. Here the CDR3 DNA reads TGTGCCAGCAGAAACTCTCCGGGTCCTCTCCACTTC.

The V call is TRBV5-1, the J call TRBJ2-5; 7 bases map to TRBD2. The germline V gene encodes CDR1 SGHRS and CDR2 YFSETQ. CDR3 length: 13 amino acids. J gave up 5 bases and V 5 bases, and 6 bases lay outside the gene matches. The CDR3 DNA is TGCGCCAGCAGTATGGGGGGAGGGGAGACCCAGTACTTC. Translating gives CASSMGGGETQYF.

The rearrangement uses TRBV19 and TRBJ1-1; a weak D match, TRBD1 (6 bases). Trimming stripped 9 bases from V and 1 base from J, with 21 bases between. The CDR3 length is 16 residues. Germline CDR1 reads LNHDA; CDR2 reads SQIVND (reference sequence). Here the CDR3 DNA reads TGTGCCAGGTGGGGAGGGGGTCATTGGGCGAACACTGAAGCTTTCTTT. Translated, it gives CARWGGGHWANTEAFF. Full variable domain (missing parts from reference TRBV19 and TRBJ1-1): DGGITQSPKYLFRKEGQNVTLSCEQNLNHDAMYWYRQDPGQGLRLIYYSQIVNDFQKGDIAEGYSVSREKKESFPLTVTSAQKNPTAFYLCARWGGGHWANTEAFFGQGTRLTVV.